A single sample gave rise to the 20 T cell receptor beta chains below, sequenced in a study of blood T cell repertoires in COVID-19. Generated by immunoSEQ multiplex PCR, the TCRdb table keeps only in-frame clones and is missing some. This sample has over 100,000 clones, with just under 90% found just once. Input material: peripheral blood. The source is a human donor in a cohort sampled during active COVID-19.

J is TRBJ2-7 and V is TRBV19, with 7 bases matching TRBD1. J lost 3 bases, V lost 7 bases, and 12 bases had no gene match. CDR3 length equals 15 residues. The V gene's germline CDR1 is LNHDA and CDR2 SQIVND (reference sequence). The CDR3 DNA is TGTGCCAGTACTCCAGGTAGGGGGCCAGGCTACGAGCAGTACTTC. It codes for CASTPGRGPGYEQYF.

The chain recombines TRBV7-2 with TRBJ2-7; 9 bases align to TRBD1. In germline, CDR1 is SGHTA, CDR2 FQGNSA. J gave up 3 bases and V 7 bases, and 10 bases lay outside the gene matches. This CDR3 comprises 15 residues. The CDR3 sequence: CASTPRPGQGYEQYF. The DNA for the CDR3 is TGTGCCAGCACGCCCCGCCCGGGACAGGGCTACGAGCAGTACTTC.

The chain recombines TRBV27 with TRBJ1-2; TRBD1 is a possible D gene (5 bases). The CDR3 loop spans 17 amino acids. The V gene's germline CDR1 is MNHEY and CDR2 SMNVEV (reference sequence). V lost 5 bases and J 3 bases, leaving 22 bases between the germline ends. The CDR3: CASSLTRGTTLYYGYTF. The CDR3 DNA reads TGTGCCAGCAGTCTCACTCGGGGGACGACCCTTTACTATGGCTACACCTTC.

For this clone: Different DNA sequences within this sample yield the same CDR3. This chain connects TRBV9 to TRBJ1-6; D is possibly TRBD1 (5 bases). V shed 0 bases and J shed 5 bases, with 12 bases lying between them. Germline-derived CDR1 and CDR2 are SGDLS and YYNGEE. The CDR3 contains 16 residues. The chain's CDR3 is CASSVGSQGNNSPLHF. CDR3 nucleotides: TGTGCCAGCAGCGTAGGTTCCCAGGGCAATAATTCACCCCTCCACTTT.

The V call is TRBV18, the J call TRBJ2-7, with D hard to call. Per germline, CDR1 KGHSH and CDR2 LQKENI. This CDR3 has 14 residues. V was clipped by 0 bases and J by 2 bases, with 8 bases between them. DNA for the CDR3: TGTGCCAGCTCACCACCGAGCGTCCCCTACGAGCAGTACTTC. This encodes CASSPPSVPYEQYF.

The chain employs TRBV5-4 and TRBJ2-5, with 10 bases matching TRBD1. The germline gives CDR1 SGHNT, CDR2 YYREEE (reference sequence). The CDR3 runs to 16 residues. With 0 bases clipped from V and 4 bases from J, the junction kept 6 bases outside the gene matches. CDR3 sequence: CASSLAGTGVTETQYF. The CDR3 DNA follows: TGTGCCAGCAGCTTGGCCGGGACAGGGGTCACAGAGACCCAGTACTTC.

The rearrangement joins TRBV12-2 to TRBJ2-3; TRBD2, the D gene given by the table, was not confirmed from the DNA. TRBV12-2 is a pseudogene. This CDR3 contains 19 residues. DNA for the CDR3: TGTGCAAGTCGCTTAGCGCATTGTCTGCGCATTTTTCGCACAGATACGCAGTATTTT. The encoded protein is CASRLAHCLRIFRTDTQYF.

V and J are TRBV4-1 and TRBJ1-1, with D tentatively TRBD1 (6 bases). Germline CDR1 is MGHRA and CDR2 is YSYEKL. Trimming removed 2 bases from V and 5 bases from J, with 15 bases in between. This CDR3 region has 15 residues. CDR3 in amino acids: CASSQSQGGRTEAFF. DNA for the CDR3: TGCGCCAGCAGCCAATCACAGGGAGGGCGAACTGAAGCTTTCTTT.

The V call is TRBV11-2, the J call TRBJ1-2; the D is unclear. This CDR3 is 15 amino acids long. V lost 5 bases and J lost 4, with 17 bases in between. CDR1 and CDR2 from the germline V gene are SGHAT and FQNNGV. As DNA, the CDR3 is TGTGCCAGCAGCCCGACACGAATATCCCCCTATGGCTACACCTTC. Protein sequence: CASSPTRISPYGYTF.

V gene TRBV28 combines with J gene TRBJ2-7, with TRBD1 matching 12 bases. The CDR3 has 15 residues. Trimming cost V 5 bases and J 7 bases; bases outside gene matches: 9. The germline CDR1 and CDR2 sequences are MDHEN and SYDVKM. CDR3 coding DNA: TGTGCCAGCAGTGGGCCGGGACAGGGGGCGGGTGAGCAGTACTTC. Amino acid sequence: CASSGPGQGAGEQYF. Based on the CDR3 plus reference TRBV28 and TRBJ2-7, the full variable domain is DVKVTQSSRYLVKRTGEKVFLECVQDMDHENMFWYRQDPGLGLRLIYFSYDVKMKEKGDIPEGYSVSREKKERFSLILESASTNQTSMYLCASSGPGQGAGEQYFGPGTRLTVT.

The chain employs TRBV3-1 (or the pseudogene TRBV3-2) and TRBJ1-2, with a possible D match to TRBD1 (5 bases). CDR1 and CDR2 from the germline V gene are LGHDT and YNNKEL (reference sequence). The CDR3 extends over 13 amino acids. V was cut by 0 bases and J by 6 bases, with 8 bases left in between. In nucleotides, the CDR3 is TGTGCCAGCAGCCAAGAGGGGCCCCATGGCTACACCTTC. Translated, it gives CASSQEGPHGYTF.

The rearrangement joins TRBV20-1 to TRBJ1-2, with no clear D. Germline CDR1 is DFQATT and CDR2 is SNEGSKA (reference sequence). CDR3 length equals 11 residues. Trimming left V 5 bases short and J 7 bases short, with 11 bases between. The CDR3 nucleotides are TGCAGTGCTGAACCCTGGAGTGGCTACACCTTC. Encoded protein: CSAEPWSGYTF.

This chain joins TRBV5-1 and TRBJ2-3; D not certain. Trimming cost V 1 base and J 2 bases, with 11 bases left between them. Germline CDR1 is SGHRS and CDR2 is YFSETQ. The CDR3 extends over 15 amino acids. The CDR3 sequence: CASSLRGLTTDTQYF. The CDR3 nucleotides read TGCGCCAGCAGCTTGCGCGGTCTCACCACAGATACGCAGTATTTT.

This chain connects TRBV2 to TRBJ2-3; D might be TRBD2 (6 bases). V was cut by 10 bases and J by 2 bases, with 13 bases left in between. In germline, CDR1 is SNHLY, CDR2 FYNNEI. There are 13 residues in the CDR3. The DNA for the CDR3 is TGTGCCACCCGGGACTTCGACACAGATACGCAGTATTTT. It translates to CATRDFDTDTQYF.

The V call is TRBV6-2 or TRBV6-3, the J call TRBJ2-2; the D gene is possibly TRBD1 (6 bases). The CDR3 totals 14 residues. The ends were cut back, 0 bases at V and 4 bases at J, with 6 bases in the middle. Germline V gene data show CDR1 as MNHEY and CDR2 as SVGEGT. DNA for the CDR3: TGTGCCAGCAGTTACTCGGGGGCCACCGGGGAGCTGTTTTTT. Protein product: CASSYSGATGELFF.

The CDR3 is CASSRDSNSNQPQHF. Here the CDR3 DNA reads TGTGCCAGCAGTAGGGACAGTAATAGCAATCAGCCCCAGCATTTT. V gene TRBV2 combines with J gene TRBJ1-5; 7 bases are a match to TRBD1. Germline CDR1 is SNHLY and CDR2 is FYNNEI. After removal of 5 bases from V and 0 bases from J, the junction contained 4 bases not matched to a gene. The CDR3 consists of 15 residues. Looking up the rest from reference TRBV2 and TRBJ1-5 gives the full variable domain: EPEVTQTPSHQVTQMGQEVILRCVPISNHLYFYWYRQILGQKVEFLVSFYNNEISEKSEIFDDQFSVERPDGSNFTLKIRSTKLEDSAMYFCASSRDSNSNQPQHFGDGTRLSIL.

This clone was seen a handful of times. The J gene is TRBJ1-2, the V gene TRBV9, with a tentative D call TRBD1 (6 bases). Germline V gives CDR1 SGDLS, CDR2 YYNGEE. The CDR3 consists of 17 residues. Trimming took off 4 bases at V and 5 bases at J, with 24 bases between the two ends. The CDR3 sequence: CASSPAYTGRPGYGYTF. Written as DNA, the CDR3 is TGTGCCAGCAGCCCAGCATACACAGGGCGCCCTGGGTATGGCTACACCTTC.

The V call is TRBV5-5, the J call TRBJ2-7, with D uncertain. Germline V lookup: CDR1 SGHKS, CDR2 YYEKEE (reference sequence). There are 14 residues in the CDR3. V was trimmed by 5 bases and J by 4 bases, leaving 16 bases between them. CDR3 bases: TGTGCCAGCAGGGTGGGCCCCACCCTATACGAGCAGTACTTC. Protein: CASRVGPTLYEQYF.

The rearrangement joins TRBV4-2 to TRBJ1-4, with D possibly TRBD1 on 6 matching bases. Trimming shortened V by 5 bases and J by 16 bases, and 20 bases separated the two germline ends. The CDR3 is 13 residues long. Per the germline V gene, CDR1 is LGHNA and CDR2 is YNFKEQ. CDR3 in DNA: TGTGCCAGCAGCAAGGGGGGGTTTGGTCATCCGTTTTTT. This gives the protein CASSKGGFGHPFF.

V and J are TRBV19 and TRBJ2-3; tentative D call: TRBD2 (6 bases). Germline assignment: CDR1 LNHDA and CDR2 SQIVND (reference sequence). The CDR3 spans 14 residues. Trimming removed 2 bases from V and 5 bases from J, with 11 bases in between. The CDR3, as DNA: TGTGCCAGTAGTATATGGAGGGTTGGAGATACGCAGTATTTT. It specifies CASSIWRVGDTQYF.